The 15 T cell receptor beta chains below all came from one sample that was sequenced in a study of human T cells and chemical hapten exposure. One entry per CDR3 protein results from TCRdb running MiXCR on the RACE reads. The table lists about 90,000 distinct CDR3 sequences, about a tenth of them singletons. Sample time point: patch test 3, about 24 weeks after DPC sensitization. Described treatment: therapeutic diphenylcyclopropenone sensitization with weekly scalp DPC. The sample here was whole blood, taken in connection with sensitization to the hapten diphenylcyclopropenone (DPC). The receptor source for this set is a woman aged 30 to 39 with alopecia areata. Some clones in this sample may be carry-over from other donors' samples.

The chain is built from TRBV5-1 and TRBJ2-5, with 9 positions matching TRBD1. The CDR3 is made up of 17 amino acids. Per the germline V gene, CDR1 is SGHRS and CDR2 is YFSETQ. V shed 4 bases and J 5 bases; nucleotides not matched to a gene: 15. DNA of the CDR3: TGCGCCAGCAGCACGGGACAGGGTAGAGGGGCAGGCGAGACCCAGTACTTC. Amino acids: CASSTGQGRGAGETQYF.

This clonotype appeared a few times. This rearrangement joins TRBV6-4 to TRBJ2-2; perhaps TRBD1 as D (6 bases). V lost 0 bases, J lost 4 bases, and 12 bases lay in between. CDR1 is MRHNA, CDR2 SNTAGT, per germline. CDR3 length: 16 amino acids. The chain's CDR3 is CASSDSQGSSTGELFF. The CDR3 DNA sequence: TGTGCCAGCAGTGACTCTCAGGGGTCGAGCACCGGGGAGCTGTTTTTT.

This clonotype was counted at least ten times. The chain is built from TRBV10-2 and TRBJ1-1, with D possibly TRBD1 on 5 matching bases. The ends were cut back, 6 bases at V and 0 bases at J, with 17 bases in the middle. The germline V gene encodes CDR1 WSHSY and CDR2 SAAADI. This CDR3 is 16 amino acids long. As DNA, the CDR3 is TGCGCCAGCAGCGAGAACCAGGGTCGCATGAACACTGAAGCTTTCTTT. Translation: CASSENQGRMNTEAFF.

This clonotype has ten or more counts. The chain links TRBV21-1 to TRBJ2-7; TRBD2 reflects the table's D call only, with no check against the DNA. TRBV21-1 counts as a pseudogene. CDR3 size: 14 residues. The DNA for the CDR3 is TGTGCCAGCAACACCGGGACTAGCTACTACGAGCAGTACGTC. Protein product: CASNTGTSYYEQYV.

This clonotype turned up a few times. This chain uses TRBV29-1 with TRBJ2-1; perhaps D is TRBD1 or TRBD2 (5 bases each). V was trimmed by 7 bases and J by 6 bases, leaving 22 bases between them. This CDR3 contains 15 residues. CDR1 and CDR2 from the germline V gene are SQVTM and ANQGSEA. The CDR3 is CSAQRYGALSNEQFF. Written as DNA, the CDR3 is TGCAGCGCCCAGAGGTACGGGGCCCTCAGCAATGAGCAGTTCTTC.

The V gene is TRBV20-1, the J gene TRBJ2-2, with 11 bases lining up with TRBD2. Germline V gene sequence: CDR1 DFQATT, CDR2 SNEGSKA (reference sequence). V was clipped by 2 bases and J by 0 bases; unmatched bases: 5. The CDR3 is 17 amino acids. CDR3 loop: CSARPLAGGANTGELFF. The CDR3 DNA follows: TGCAGTGCTAGACCGCTAGCGGGAGGCGCGAACACCGGGGAGCTGTTTTTT.

As regards this clonotype: Likely a read error: the CDR3 ends without its conserved phenylalanine or tryptophan. The CDR3 DNA is TGTGCCAGCAGGGAGACAGGGGGGAATAATCAGCCCCAGCATTTG. Translating gives CASRETGGNNQPQHL. This chain joins TRBV6-1 and TRBJ1-5, with TRBD1 matching 9 bases. The CDR3 runs 15 residues. Looked up from germline, CDR1 is MNHNS and CDR2 is SASEGT. The ends lost 6 bases at V and 4 bases at J; junction bases unmatched: 7.

V is TRBV6-1 and J is TRBJ2-7; 14 bases align to TRBD2. The CDR3 contains 15 residues. Trimming removed 6 bases from V and 5 bases from J; junction bases left unmatched: 6. Germline-derived CDR1 and CDR2 are MNHNS and SASEGT. CDR3 protein: CASSPKTSGRDEQYF. CDR3 nucleotides: TGTGCCAGCAGCCCTAAGACTAGCGGGAGGGACGAGCAGTACTTC.

The chain links TRBV18 to TRBJ2-7; 16 bases fit TRBD2. Germline CDR1 and CDR2: KGHSH and LQKENI. J lost 0 bases, V lost 6 bases, and 8 bases had no gene match. The CDR3 is 18 residues long. DNA for the CDR3: TGTGCCAGCTCGCCGGGACTAGCGGGAGGGCTCATCTCCTACGAGCAGTACTTC. Translating it yields CASSPGLAGGLISYEQYF.

This clonotype occurred many times. The V call is TRBV28, the J call TRBJ2-1; D possibly uses TRBD1 or TRBD2 (5 bases each). The germline V gene has CDR1 MDHEN and CDR2 SYDVKM. With 5 bases removed from V and 4 bases from J, the gap between germline ends came to 9 bases. This CDR3 region has 13 residues. The chain's CDR3 is CASSPGPYNEQFF. CDR3 nucleotides: TGTGCCAGCAGTCCGGGGCCGTACAATGAGCAGTTCTTC.

This clonotype occurred a few times. The junction and the germline gene differ at one end; a read error may be behind it. The V and J genes are TRBV6-2 or TRBV6-3 and TRBJ1-5; 12 bases agree with TRBD1. This CDR3 has 14 residues. Per germline, CDR1 MNHEY and CDR2 SVGEGT. The CDR3, as DNA: TGTGCCGTCGCCGGGACAGGGGGCAATCAGCCCCAACATTTT. Translated, it gives CAVAGTGGNQPQHF.

This clonotype was picked up many times. The chain recombines TRBV7-9 with TRBJ1-1; D unresolved. Germline loops: CDR1 SEHNR, CDR2 FQNEAQ (reference sequence). The CDR3 consists of 13 residues. V shed 2 bases and J shed 3 bases, with 7 bases lying between them. As DNA, the CDR3 is TGTGCCAGCAGCTTATCTGGGGACACTGAAGCTTTCTTT. It translates to CASSLSGDTEAFF. Complete variable domain (other parts from reference TRBV7-9 and TRBJ1-1): DTGVSQNPRHKITKRGQNVTFRCDPISEHNRLYWYRQTLGQGPEFLTYFQNEAQLEKSRLLSDRFSAERPKGSFSTLEIQRTEQGDSAMYLCASSLSGDTEAFFGQGTRLTVV.

This clonotype was seen a few times. V is TRBV5-1 and J is TRBJ1-2; D possibly corresponds to TRBD1 (5 bases). V shed 0 bases and J shed 8 bases, with 14 bases lying between them. The CDR3 is 14 amino acids. Per germline, CDR1 SGHRS and CDR2 YFSETQ. This chain's CDR3 is CASSLGGDGAGYTF. In nucleotides, the CDR3 is TGCGCCAGCAGCTTGGGAGGGGACGGCGCGGGCTACACCTTC.

This chain joins TRBV20-1 and TRBJ2-1, with a possible D match to TRBD2 (5 bases). The CDR3 is 14 residues long. Germline V gene data show CDR1 as DFQATT and CDR2 as SNEGSKA (reference sequence). With 5 bases removed from V and 3 bases from J, the gap between germline ends came to 14 bases. The CDR3 loop reads CSASAGGLYNEQFF. DNA of the CDR3: TGCAGTGCTTCTGCTGGCGGGCTCTACAATGAGCAGTTCTTC.

The chain employs TRBV30 and TRBJ2-1; a possible D gene is TRBD2 (6 bases). Germline values: CDR1 GTSNPN, CDR2 SVGIG (reference sequence). V was cut by 0 bases and J by 3 bases, with 9 bases left in between. The CDR3 spans 14 residues. CDR3 protein: CAWSVRGVYNEQFF. For the CDR3, the DNA is TGTGCCTGGAGTGTACGCGGGGTCTACAATGAGCAGTTCTTC.